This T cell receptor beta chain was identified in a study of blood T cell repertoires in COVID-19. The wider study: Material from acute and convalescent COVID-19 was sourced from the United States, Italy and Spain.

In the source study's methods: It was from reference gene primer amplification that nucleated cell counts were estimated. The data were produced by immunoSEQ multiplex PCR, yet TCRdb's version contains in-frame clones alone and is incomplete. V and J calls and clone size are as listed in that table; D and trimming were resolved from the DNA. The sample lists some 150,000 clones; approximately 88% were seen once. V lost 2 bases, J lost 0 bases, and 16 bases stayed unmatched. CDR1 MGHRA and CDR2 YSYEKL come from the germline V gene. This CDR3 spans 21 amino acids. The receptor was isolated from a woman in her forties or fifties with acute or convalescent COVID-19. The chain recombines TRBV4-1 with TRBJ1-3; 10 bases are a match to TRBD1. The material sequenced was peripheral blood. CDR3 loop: CASSQTWGQGPHTASGNTIYF. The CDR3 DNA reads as TGCGCCAGCAGCCAAACCTGGGGACAGGGGCCCCATACCGCCTCTGGAAACACCATATATTTT.